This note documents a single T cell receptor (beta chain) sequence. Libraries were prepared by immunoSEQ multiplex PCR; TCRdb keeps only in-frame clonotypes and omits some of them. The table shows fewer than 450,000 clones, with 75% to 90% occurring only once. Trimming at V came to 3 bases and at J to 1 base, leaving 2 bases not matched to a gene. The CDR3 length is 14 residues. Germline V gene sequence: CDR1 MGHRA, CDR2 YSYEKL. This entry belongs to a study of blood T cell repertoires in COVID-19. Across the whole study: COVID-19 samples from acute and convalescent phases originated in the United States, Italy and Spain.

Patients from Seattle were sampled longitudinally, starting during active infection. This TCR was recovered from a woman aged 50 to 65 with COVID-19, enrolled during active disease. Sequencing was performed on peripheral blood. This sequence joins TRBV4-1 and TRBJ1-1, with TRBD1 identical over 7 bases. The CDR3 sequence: CASSQGQKNTEAFF. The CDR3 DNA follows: TGCGCCAGCAGCCAGGGACAGAAGAACACTGAAGCTTTCTTT.